This T cell receptor beta chain was found in a study of blood T cells in healthy people across ages. With V trimmed by 1 base and J by 5 bases, 7 bases remained unmatched. Germline CDR1 and CDR2: LGHNA and YNFKEQ. The CDR3 is made up of 16 amino acids. The use of a sample-barcoded 5' primer and a J-beta primer mix characterized a second PCR of roughly 7 to 11 cycles. TCRdb analysed the 5' RACE reads with MiXCR anew, one entry per CDR3 protein. Of 750,000 to 950,000 distinct CDR3 sequences listed, roughly 26% are singletons. The sample was also reused in another study, on T cells of mothers and their children.

The TCR originated in a boy aged 5 to 17 in good health. The V gene is TRBV4-2, the J gene TRBJ2-5; 10 positions match TRBD2. Sequences were obtained from blood. CDR3: CASSQVRAGGPETQYF. The CDR3 bases are TGTGCCAGCAGCCAAGTGCGAGCGGGGGGGCCGGAGACCCAGTACTTC.